These T cell receptor beta chains were read from a single sample in a study of graft-versus-host responses after intestinal transplantation. Method: immunoSEQ multiplex PCR; TCRdb's copy keeps in-frame clones and lacks some. The table has 25,000 or so clones, over 90% seen once. The sample in question was PBMCs, obtained roughly 38 days after intestinal transplant. These receptors came from a human patient who received an intestinal transplant, so some T cells may come from the graft donor. Each CDR3 is given with its conserved first and last residue. Each record gives: D gene, J gene, CDR3 length, V gene, clone size, CDR3 DNA, CDR3 protein. D genes are given only for firm matches. Expanded clones get a size class; other rows say once, few or many, or leave the size out.

D: NA
J: TRBJ2-3
length: 16
V: TRBV7-9
size: NA
DNA: TGTGCCTTATCCCCGGCGGGAACTTCTAGCACAGATACGCAGTATTTT
CDR3: CALSPAGTSSTDTQYF

D: NA
J: TRBJ1-1
length: 20
V: TRBV5-1
size: few
DNA: TGCGCCAGCAGCATCCGAGGCCAGGCCCTCACCCAAAACCTGAACACTGAAGCTTTCTTT
CDR3: CASSIRGQALTQNLNTEAFF

D: NA
J: TRBJ1-2
length: 13
V: TRBV5-4
size: NA
DNA: TGTGCCAGCAGCTGGGGGCAGGCGAATGGCTACACCTTC
CDR3: CASSWGQANGYTF

D: TRBD2
J: TRBJ2-3
length: 16
V: TRBV18
size: NA
DNA: TGTGCCAGCTCACTCACCACTAGCGGGAGCACAGATACGCAGTATTTT
CDR3: CASSLTTSGSTDTQYF

D: TRBD1
J: TRBJ2-5
length: 14
V: TRBV6-1
size: NA
DNA: TGTGCCAGCAGCTCAGGGGGCGCGGGGGAGACCCAGTACTTC
CDR3: CASSSGGAGETQYF

D: NA
J: TRBJ2-1
length: 13
V: TRBV27
size: once
DNA: TGTGCCAGCAGCAACGGACTACTCGGTGAGCAGTTCTTC
CDR3: CASSNGLLGEQFF

D: TRBD2
J: TRBJ2-6
length: 16
V: TRBV15
size: once
DNA: TGTGCCACCAGCAATAGCGGGAGCTCTGGGGCCAACGTCCTGACTTTC
CDR3: CATSNSGSSGANVLTF

D: TRBD2
J: TRBJ2-5
length: 15
V: TRBV4-1
size: once
DNA: TGCGCCAGCAGCCAAGAGACGACTAGCCGGGAGACCCAGTACTTC
CDR3: CASSQETTSRETQYF

D: NA
J: TRBJ1-3
length: 14
V: TRBV6-1
size: NA
DNA: TGTGCCAGCAGTGACAGGGTCAGGAGGAACACCATATATTTT
CDR3: CASSDRVRRNTIYF

D: NA
J: TRBJ2-7
length: 11
V: TRBV29-1
size: NA
DNA: TGCAGCGTTGAAATCTCCTACGAGCAGTACTTC
CDR3: CSVEISYEQYF

D: TRBD2
J: TRBJ2-7
length: 15
V: TRBV13
size: NA
DNA: TGTGCCAGCAGCGTTACACTAGCGGGAGGCTACGAGCAGTACTTC
CDR3: CASSVTLAGGYEQYF

D: TRBD2
J: TRBJ2-1
length: 16
V: TRBV7-8
size: once
DNA: TGTGCCAGCACCGAGCCCCCTAGCGGGAGGGCCTTTGAGCAGTTCTTC
CDR3: CASTEPPSGRAFEQFF

D: NA
J: TRBJ2-5
length: 13
V: TRBV28
size: NA
DNA: TGTGCCAGCAGTTTATCCGGCGGAGAGACCCAGTACTTC
CDR3: CASSLSGGETQYF